This T cell receptor beta chain was captured in a study of CXCR4 blockade with PD-1 therapy in pancreatic cancer. Notes on the study in general: Clone frequency correlated with its number of distinct nucleotide rearrangements. Sequencing covered TCRbeta chains only, not alpha chains. Survival did not correlate with tumor clonality, which averaged around 0.13 versus 0.046.

No neoadjuvant therapy was given before resection to the patients supplying these archived tumor blocks. Repertoires were generated with immunoSEQ multiplex PCR, while TCRdb's copy carries only in-frame clones and drops some. The table includes over 4,500 clones, 57% detected once. The CDR3 spans 14 residues. Trimming took 6 bases from V and 14 from J; bases not matched to a gene: 13. Germline loops: CDR1 MDHEN, CDR2 SYDVKM. Notes on this clone: Its antigen remains unidentified.

Sequenced: tumor tissue. The receptor was isolated from a human donor with pancreatic ductal adenocarcinoma. This chain connects TRBV28 to TRBJ2-3; 11 nucleotides match TRBD2. CDR3 residues: CASRLIAGGRNWYF. In DNA form, the CDR3 reads TGTGCCAGCAGATTGATAGCGGGAGGGCGAAACTGGTATTTT.